This T cell receptor beta chain was sequenced during a study of cytomegalovirus exposure and HLA in healthy donors. Study-wide findings and caveats: Among the CMV-associated chains, three were confirmed in vitro as specific for CMV antigens. The investigators catalogued 180 or so TCR beta chains as cytomegalovirus-associated. It was found in a later analysis that first-cohort TCR clusters tended to co-occur in the 120 validation repertoires.

Some clones are missing from TCRdb's copy, which holds only in-frame ones; the method was immunoSEQ multiplex PCR. The table records roughly 330,000 clones, 87% of them present only once. Germline V gene data show CDR1 as SNHLY and CDR2 as FYNNEI. Trimming removed 6 bases from V and 5 bases from J, with 10 bases in between. The CDR3 consists of 13 residues. About this clone itself: Its target is unknown.

The TCR was taken from a woman under 40 in good health and CMV-seropositive. Sequenced: PBMCs. The chain has TRBV2 and TRBJ2-2, with D tentatively TRBD2 (6 bases). CDR3 protein: CASSVAETGELFF. The DNA of the CDR3 is TGTGCCAGCAGCGTAGCGGAAACCGGGGAGCTGTTTTTT.